This TCR beta chain is drawn from a study of Graves' ophthalmopathy and Graves' hyperthyroidism. The sample holds many counts of this clonotype. The junction and the germline gene differ at one end; a read error may be behind it. Researchers took RNA transcripts and amplified TCR beta CDR3 regions from them. HTBI-primed RT-PCR formed the first round, and a multiplex PCR formed the second. TCRdb called the multiplex PCR reads again in MiXCR, with one record for every CDR3 protein. Counted here are 500,000 to 600,000 distinct CDR3 sequences, approximately 37% occurring once; the ten biggest clones make up about 4.2%. Diagnosis was based on clinical symptoms, serum thyroxine, TRAb, thyroid ultrasound and orbital computed tomography. CDR3 length equals 13 residues. Germline V lookup: CDR1 SSHAT, CDR2 FNYEAQ (reference sequence).

This sequence was found in an adult man with Graves' hyperthyroidism. The V gene is TRBV7-7, the J gene TRBJ2-5; TRBD2 might be the D (6 bases). Sample: peripheral blood or thyroid tissue (not recorded which). CDR3 in DNA: TGTGCTAGCAGCCTGACTAGGCTGGAGACCCAGTACTTC. It specifies CASSLTRLETQYF. The full variable domain, its missing parts supplied by reference TRBV7-7 and TRBJ2-5, is GAGVSQSPRYKVTKRGQDVTLRCDPISSHATLYWYQQALGQGPEFLTYFNYEAQPDKSGLPSDRFSAERPEGSISTLTIQRTEQRDSAMYRCASSLTRLETQYFGPGTRLLVL.